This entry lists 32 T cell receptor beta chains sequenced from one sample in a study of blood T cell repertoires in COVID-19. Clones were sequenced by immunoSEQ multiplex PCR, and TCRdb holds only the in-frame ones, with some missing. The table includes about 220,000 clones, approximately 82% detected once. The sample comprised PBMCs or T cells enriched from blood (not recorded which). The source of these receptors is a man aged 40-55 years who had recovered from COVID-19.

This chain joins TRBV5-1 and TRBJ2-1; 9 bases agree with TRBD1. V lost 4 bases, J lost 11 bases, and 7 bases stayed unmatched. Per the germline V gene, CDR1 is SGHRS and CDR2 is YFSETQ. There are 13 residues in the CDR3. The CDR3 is CASSPTGGGKQFF. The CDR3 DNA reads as TGCGCCAGCAGCCCGACAGGGGGAGGGAAGCAGTTCTTC.

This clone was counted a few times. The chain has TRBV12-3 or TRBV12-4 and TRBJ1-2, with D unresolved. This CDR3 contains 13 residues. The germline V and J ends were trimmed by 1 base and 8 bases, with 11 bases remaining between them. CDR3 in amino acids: CASSLVYGGGYTF. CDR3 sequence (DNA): TGTGCCAGCAGTTTAGTGTACGGAGGCGGCTACACCTTC.

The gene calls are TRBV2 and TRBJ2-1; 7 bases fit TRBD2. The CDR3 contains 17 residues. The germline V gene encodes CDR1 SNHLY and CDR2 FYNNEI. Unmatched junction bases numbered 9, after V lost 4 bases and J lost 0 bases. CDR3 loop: CASSVPSGARSYNEQFF. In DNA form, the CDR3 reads TGTGCCAGCAGTGTTCCTAGCGGTGCCCGCTCCTACAATGAGCAGTTCTTC.

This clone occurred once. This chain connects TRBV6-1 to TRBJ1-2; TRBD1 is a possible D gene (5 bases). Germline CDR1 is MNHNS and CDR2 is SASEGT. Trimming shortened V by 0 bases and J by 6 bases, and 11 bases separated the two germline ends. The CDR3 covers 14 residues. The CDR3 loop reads CASSEAGGKDGYTF. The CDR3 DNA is TGTGCCAGCAGTGAAGCGGGGGGGAAGGATGGCTACACCTTC.

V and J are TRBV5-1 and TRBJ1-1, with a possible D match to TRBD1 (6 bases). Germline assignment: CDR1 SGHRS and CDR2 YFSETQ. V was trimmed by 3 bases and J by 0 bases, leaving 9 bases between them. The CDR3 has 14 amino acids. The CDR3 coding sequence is TGCGCCAGCAGCTCGACAGGTATGAACACTGAAGCTTTCTTT. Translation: CASSSTGMNTEAFF.

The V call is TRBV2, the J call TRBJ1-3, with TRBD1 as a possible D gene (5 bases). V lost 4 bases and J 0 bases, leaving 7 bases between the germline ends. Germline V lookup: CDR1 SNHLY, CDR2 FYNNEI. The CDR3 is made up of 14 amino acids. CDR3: CASSVDNSGNTIYF. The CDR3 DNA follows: TGTGCCAGCAGTGTGGACAACTCTGGAAACACCATATATTTT. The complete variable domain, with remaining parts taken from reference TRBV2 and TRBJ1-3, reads EPEVTQTPSHQVTQMGQEVILRCVPISNHLYFYWYRQILGQKVEFLVSFYNNEISEKSEIFDDQFSVERPDGSNFTLKIRSTKLEDSAMYFCASSVDNSGNTIYFGEGSWLTVV.

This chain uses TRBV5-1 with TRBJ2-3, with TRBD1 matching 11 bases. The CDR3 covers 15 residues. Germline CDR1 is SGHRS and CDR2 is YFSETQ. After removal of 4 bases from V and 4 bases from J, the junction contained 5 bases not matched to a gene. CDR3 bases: TGCGCCAGCAGCGAGCCGGGACAGGGGGCAGATACGCAGTATTTT. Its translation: CASSEPGQGADTQYF.

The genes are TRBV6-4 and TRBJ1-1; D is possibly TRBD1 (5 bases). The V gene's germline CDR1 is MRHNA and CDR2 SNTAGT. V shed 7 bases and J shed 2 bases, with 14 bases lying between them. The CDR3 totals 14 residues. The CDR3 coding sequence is TGTGCCAGCAAATACGACAGCCTAAACACTGAAGCTTTCTTT. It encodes CASKYDSLNTEAFF.

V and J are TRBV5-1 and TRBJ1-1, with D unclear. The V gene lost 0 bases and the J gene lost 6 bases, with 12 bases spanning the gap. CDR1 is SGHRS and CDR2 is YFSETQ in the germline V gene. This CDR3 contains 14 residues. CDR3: CASSLAEGVPEAFF. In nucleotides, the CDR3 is TGCGCCAGCAGCTTGGCCGAAGGAGTCCCTGAAGCTTTCTTT.

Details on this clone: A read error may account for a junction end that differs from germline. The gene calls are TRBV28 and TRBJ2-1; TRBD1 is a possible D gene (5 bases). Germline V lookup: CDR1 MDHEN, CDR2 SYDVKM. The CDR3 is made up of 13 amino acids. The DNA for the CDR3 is TGTGCCAGCAGCCCGGACAAGGCCCTCCTACCGGTCTTC. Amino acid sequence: CASSPDKALLPVF.

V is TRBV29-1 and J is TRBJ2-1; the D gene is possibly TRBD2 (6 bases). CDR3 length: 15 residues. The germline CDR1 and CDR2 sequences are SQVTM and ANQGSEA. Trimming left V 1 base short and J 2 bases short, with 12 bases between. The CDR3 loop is CSVEGPGTAYNEQFF. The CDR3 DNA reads TGCAGCGTTGAAGGTCCCGGGACTGCCTACAATGAGCAGTTCTTC.

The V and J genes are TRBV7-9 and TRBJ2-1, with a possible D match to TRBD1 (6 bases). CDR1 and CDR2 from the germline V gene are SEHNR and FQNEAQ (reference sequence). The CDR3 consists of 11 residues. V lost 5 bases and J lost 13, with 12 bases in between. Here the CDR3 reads CASSQGQIQFF. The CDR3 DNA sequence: TGTGCCAGCAGCCAAGGACAGATTCAGTTCTTC.

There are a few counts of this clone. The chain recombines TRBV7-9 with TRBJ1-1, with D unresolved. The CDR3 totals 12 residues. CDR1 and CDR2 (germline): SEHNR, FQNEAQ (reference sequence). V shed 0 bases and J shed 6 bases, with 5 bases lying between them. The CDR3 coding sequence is TGTGCCAGCAGCTTAGCCGGGGCTGAAGCTTTCTTT. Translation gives CASSLAGAEAFF.

For the CDR3, the DNA is TGTGCCAGCAGGGTTACTGTATTCAATTCACCCCTCCACTTT. Its translation is CASRVTVFNSPLHF. The chain is built from TRBV6-5 and TRBJ1-6; D not resolved. The CDR3 has 14 amino acids. Trimming cost V 6 bases and J 7 bases, with 13 bases left between them. Germline V CDR1 and CDR2: MNHEY, SVGAGI.

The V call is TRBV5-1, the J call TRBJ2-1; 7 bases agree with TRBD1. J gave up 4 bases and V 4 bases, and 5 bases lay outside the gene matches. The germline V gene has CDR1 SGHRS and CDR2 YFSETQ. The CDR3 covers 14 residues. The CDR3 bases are TGCGCCAGCAGCCCGACAGGGATTTACAATGAGCAGTTCTTC. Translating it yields CASSPTGIYNEQFF. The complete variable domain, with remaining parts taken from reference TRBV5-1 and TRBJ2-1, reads KAGVTQTPRYLIKTRGQQVTLSCSPISGHRSVSWYQQTPGQGLQFLFEYFSETQRNKGNFPGRFSGRQFSNSRSEMNVSTLELGDSALYLCASSPTGIYNEQFFGPGTRLTVL.

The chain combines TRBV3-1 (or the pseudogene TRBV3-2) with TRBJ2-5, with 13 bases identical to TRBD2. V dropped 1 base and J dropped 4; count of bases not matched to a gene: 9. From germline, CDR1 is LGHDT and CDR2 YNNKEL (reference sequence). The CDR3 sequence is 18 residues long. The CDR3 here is CASSQVTSGRALVETQYF. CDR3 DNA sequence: TGTGCCAGCAGCCAAGTTACTAGCGGGAGGGCCCTCGTAGAGACCCAGTACTTC.

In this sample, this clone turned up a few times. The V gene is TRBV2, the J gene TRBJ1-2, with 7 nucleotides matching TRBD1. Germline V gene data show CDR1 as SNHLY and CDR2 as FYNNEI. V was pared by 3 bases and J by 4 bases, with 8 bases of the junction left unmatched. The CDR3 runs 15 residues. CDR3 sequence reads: CASSDLGRGAYGYTF. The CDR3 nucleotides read TGTGCCAGCAGTGATTTGGGCAGGGGGGCCTATGGCTACACCTTC.

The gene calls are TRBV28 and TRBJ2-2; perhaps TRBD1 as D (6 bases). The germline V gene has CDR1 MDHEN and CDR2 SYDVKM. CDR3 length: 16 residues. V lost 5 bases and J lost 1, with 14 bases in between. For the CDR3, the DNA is TGTGCCAGCAGTCTCCGCCGGACAGTGAACACCGGGGAGCTGTTTTTT. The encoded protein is CASSLRRTVNTGELFF. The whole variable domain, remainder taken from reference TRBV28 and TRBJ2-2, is DVKVTQSSRYLVKRTGEKVFLECVQDMDHENMFWYRQDPGLGLRLIYFSYDVKMKEKGDIPEGYSVSREKKERFSLILESASTNQTSMYLCASSLRRTVNTGELFFGEGSRLTVL.

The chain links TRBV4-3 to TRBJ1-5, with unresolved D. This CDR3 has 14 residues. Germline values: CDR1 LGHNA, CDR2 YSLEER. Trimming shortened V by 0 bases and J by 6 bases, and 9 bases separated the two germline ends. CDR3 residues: CASSQETVIQPQHF. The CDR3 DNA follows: TGCGCCAGCAGCCAAGAGACTGTGATTCAGCCCCAGCATTTT.

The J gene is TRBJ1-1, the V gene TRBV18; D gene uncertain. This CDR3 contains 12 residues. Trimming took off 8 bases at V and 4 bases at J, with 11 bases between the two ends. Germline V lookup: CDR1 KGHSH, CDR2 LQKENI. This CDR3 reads CASGREVTEAFF. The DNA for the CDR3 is TGTGCCAGCGGACGGGAGGTCACTGAAGCTTTCTTT. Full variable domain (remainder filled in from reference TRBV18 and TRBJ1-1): NAGVMQNPRHLVRRRGQEARLRCSPMKGHSHVYWYRQLPEEGLKFMVYLQKENIIDESGMPKERFSAEFPKEGPSILRIQQVVRGDSAAYFCASGREVTEAFFGQGTRLTVV.

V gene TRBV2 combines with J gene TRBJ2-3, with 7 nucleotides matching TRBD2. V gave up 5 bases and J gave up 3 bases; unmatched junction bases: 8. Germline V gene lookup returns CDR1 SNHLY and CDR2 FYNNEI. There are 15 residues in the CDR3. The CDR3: CASSSSGVSTDTQYF. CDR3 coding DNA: TGTGCCAGCAGTTCGAGCGGGGTTAGTACAGATACGCAGTATTTT.

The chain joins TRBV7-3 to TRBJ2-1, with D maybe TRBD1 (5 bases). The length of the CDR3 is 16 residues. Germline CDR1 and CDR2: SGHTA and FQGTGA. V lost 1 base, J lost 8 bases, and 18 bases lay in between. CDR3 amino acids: CASSLKSAGYQYEQFF. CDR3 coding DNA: TGTGCCAGCAGCTTAAAGTCGGCAGGGTATCAGTATGAGCAGTTCTTC.

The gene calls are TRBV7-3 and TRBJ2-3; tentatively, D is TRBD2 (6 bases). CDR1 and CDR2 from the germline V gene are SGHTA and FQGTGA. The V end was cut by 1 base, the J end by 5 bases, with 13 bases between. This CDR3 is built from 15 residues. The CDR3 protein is CASSLIPSVGDTQYF. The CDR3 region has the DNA TGTGCCAGCAGCTTAATCCCTAGCGTGGGAGATACGCAGTATTTT. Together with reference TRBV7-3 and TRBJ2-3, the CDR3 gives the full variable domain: GAGVSQTPSNKVTEKGKYVELRCDPISGHTALYWYRQSLGQGPEFLIYFQGTGAADDSGLPNDRFFAVRPEGSVSTLKIQRTERGDSAVYLCASSLIPSVGDTQYFGPGTRLTVL.

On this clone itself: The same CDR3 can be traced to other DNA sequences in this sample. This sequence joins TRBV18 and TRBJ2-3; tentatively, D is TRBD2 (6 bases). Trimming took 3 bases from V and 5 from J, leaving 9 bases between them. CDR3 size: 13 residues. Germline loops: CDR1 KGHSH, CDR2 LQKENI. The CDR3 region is CASSPGAGDTQYF. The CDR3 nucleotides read TGTGCCAGCTCACCGGGAGCGGGAGATACGCAGTATTTT.

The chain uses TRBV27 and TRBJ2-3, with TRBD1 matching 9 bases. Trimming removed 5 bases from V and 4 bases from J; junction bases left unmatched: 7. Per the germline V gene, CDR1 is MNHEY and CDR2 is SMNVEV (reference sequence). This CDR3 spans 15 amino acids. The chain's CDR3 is CASSIDRGYSDTQYF. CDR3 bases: TGTGCCAGCAGTATCGACAGGGGGTATTCAGATACGCAGTATTTT.

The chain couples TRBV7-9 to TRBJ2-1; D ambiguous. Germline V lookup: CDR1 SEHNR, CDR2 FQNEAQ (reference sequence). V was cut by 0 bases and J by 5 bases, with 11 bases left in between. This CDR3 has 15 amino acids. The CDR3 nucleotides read TGTGCCAGCAGCTTAGCTCTAGGCAACGACAATGAGCAGTTCTTC. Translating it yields CASSLALGNDNEQFF.

CDR3 region: CASSFGRGSGDTEAFF. Written as DNA, the CDR3 is TGTGCCAGCAGTTTCGGGAGGGGGAGTGGTGACACTGAAGCTTTCTTT. The gene calls are TRBV27 and TRBJ1-1; a possible D gene is TRBD1 (6 bases). Germline values: CDR1 MNHEY, CDR2 SMNVEV (reference sequence). The CDR3 is made up of 16 amino acids. V lost 3 bases to trimming and J lost 3 bases, with 17 bases between them.

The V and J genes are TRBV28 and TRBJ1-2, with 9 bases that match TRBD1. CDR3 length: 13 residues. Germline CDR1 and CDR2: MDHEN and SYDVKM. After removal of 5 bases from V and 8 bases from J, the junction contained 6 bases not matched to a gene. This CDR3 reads CASSQRTGEGYTF. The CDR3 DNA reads TGTGCCAGCAGTCAACGGACAGGGGAAGGCTACACCTTC.

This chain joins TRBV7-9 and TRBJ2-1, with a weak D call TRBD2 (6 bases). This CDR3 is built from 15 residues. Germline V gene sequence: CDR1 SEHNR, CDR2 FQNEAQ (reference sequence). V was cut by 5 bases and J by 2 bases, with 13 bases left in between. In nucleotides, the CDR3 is TGTGCCAGCAGCCCTACGGACTACACCTACAATGAGCAGTTCTTC. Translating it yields CASSPTDYTYNEQFF.

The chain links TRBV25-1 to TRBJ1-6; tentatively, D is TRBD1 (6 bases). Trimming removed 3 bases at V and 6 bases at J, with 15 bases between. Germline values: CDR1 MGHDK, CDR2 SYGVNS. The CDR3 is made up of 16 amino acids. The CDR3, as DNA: TGTGCCAGCAGTGATTACGGACAGATGGCTAATTCACCCCTCCACTTT. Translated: CASSDYGQMANSPLHF.

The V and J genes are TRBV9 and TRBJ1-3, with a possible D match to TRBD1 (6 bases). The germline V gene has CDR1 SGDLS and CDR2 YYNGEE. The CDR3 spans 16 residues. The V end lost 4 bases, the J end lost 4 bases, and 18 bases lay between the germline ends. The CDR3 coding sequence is TGTGCCAGCAGCCATGAGAAGGGGACAAGAGGAAACACCATATATTTT. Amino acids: CASSHEKGTRGNTIYF.

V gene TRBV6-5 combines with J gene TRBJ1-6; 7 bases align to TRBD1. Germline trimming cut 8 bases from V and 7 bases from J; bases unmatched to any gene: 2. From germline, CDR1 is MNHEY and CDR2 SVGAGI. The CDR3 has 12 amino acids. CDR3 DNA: TGTGCCAGCTGGGACAGAAATTCACCCCTCCACTTT. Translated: CASWDRNSPLHF.